This TCR beta chain comes out of a study of cytomegalovirus exposure and HLA in healthy donors. Points on this clone: As yet, its antigen is unknown.

The PCR ran on 60 Vbeta and 13 Jbeta primers. The table came from immunoSEQ multiplex PCR; TCRdb's copy has only in-frame clones and leaves some out. This sample's clone table lists about 140,000 clones. General study results and limits: Many donors shared some public TCRs, even though most TCR sequences were rare. Using a false discovery rate of 0.05, a later analysis showed that about 16,000 TCR beta sequences were associated with HLA alleles. Later analysis associated a missense DCLRE1C variant with TCR beta V- and J-gene trimming.

CDR3 length: 14 amino acids. V gave up 2 bases and J gave up 4 bases; unmatched junction bases: 3. Looked up from germline, CDR1 is SGHNT and CDR2 is YYREEE (reference sequence). The clonotype comes from a man aged 35-49 years in good health and CMV-seronegative. The J gene is TRBJ1-1, the V gene TRBV5-4, with 9 bases aligning to TRBD1. The sequencing sample was made of PBMCs. CDR3 protein: CASSLQGAVTEAFF. For the CDR3, the DNA is TGTGCCAGCAGCTTACAGGGGGCGGTCACTGAAGCTTTCTTT.